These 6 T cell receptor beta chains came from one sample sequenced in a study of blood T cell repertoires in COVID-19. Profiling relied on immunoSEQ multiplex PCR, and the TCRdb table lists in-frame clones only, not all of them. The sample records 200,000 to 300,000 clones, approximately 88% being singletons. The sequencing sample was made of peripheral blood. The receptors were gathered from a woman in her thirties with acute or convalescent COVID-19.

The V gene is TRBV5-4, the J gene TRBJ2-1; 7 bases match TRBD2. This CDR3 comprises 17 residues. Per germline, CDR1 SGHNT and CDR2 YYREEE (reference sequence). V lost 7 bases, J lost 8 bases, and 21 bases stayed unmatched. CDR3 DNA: TGTGCCAGCGGGAAACAGTCAAAAACAGCGGGAAAAGATGAGCAGTTCTTC. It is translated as CASGKQSKTAGKDEQFF.

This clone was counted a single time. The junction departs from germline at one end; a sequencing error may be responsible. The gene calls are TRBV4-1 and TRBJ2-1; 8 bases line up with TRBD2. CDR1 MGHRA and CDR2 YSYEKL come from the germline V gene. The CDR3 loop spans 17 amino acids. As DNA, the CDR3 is TGCGACAGCAGCCAAAATTTCTATCGGGAGGGGGACAATGAGCAGTTCTTC. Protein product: CDSSQNFYREGDNEQFF.

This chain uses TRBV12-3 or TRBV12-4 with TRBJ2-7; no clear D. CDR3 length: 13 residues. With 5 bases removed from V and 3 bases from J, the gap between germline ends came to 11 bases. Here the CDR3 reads CASSRPSSYEQYF. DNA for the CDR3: TGTGCCAGCAGTCGACCGTCTAGCTACGAGCAGTACTTC.

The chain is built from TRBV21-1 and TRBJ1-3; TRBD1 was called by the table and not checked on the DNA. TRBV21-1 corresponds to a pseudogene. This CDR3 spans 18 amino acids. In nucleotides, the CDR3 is TGTGCCAGCAGCATCGGAGGGGACAGAGATTCCTCTGGAAACACCATATATTTT. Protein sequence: CASSIGGDRDSSGNTIYF.

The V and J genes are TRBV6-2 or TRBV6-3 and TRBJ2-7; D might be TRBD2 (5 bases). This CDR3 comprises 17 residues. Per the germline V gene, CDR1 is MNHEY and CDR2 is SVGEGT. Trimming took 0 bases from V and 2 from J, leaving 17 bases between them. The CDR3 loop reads CASSYSAARTSPYEQYF. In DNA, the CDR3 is TGTGCCAGCAGTTACTCGGCGGCTAGGACTTCTCCCTACGAGCAGTACTTC.

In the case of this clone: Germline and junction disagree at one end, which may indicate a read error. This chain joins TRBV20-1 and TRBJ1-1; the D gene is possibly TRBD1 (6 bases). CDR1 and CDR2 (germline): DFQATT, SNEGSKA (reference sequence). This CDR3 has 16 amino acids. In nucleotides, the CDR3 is TGCAGCGCTAGTAGCAGGGGAGTACTTAGCCGTAGCGAAGCTTTCTTT. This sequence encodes CSASSRGVLSRSEAFF.